The TCR beta chain described here comes from a study of OX40 agonist ivuxolimab in advanced cancers. Notes on the study in general: Partial responders treated at 0.1-3.0 mg/kg exhibited clonal expansion among the lowest measured.

The method was immunoSEQ multiplex PCR; TCRdb's version includes in-frame clones alone and lacks a portion of them. The sample yields roughly 23,000 clones, about 83% seen once. On this clone itself: The antigen remains unidentified.

Exclusion applied to patients with autoimmune disease history or systemic immunosuppression. CDR3 size: 12 residues. With 6 bases removed from V and 10 bases from J, the gap between germline ends came to 16 bases. Germline V gives CDR1 SEHNR, CDR2 FQNEAQ (reference sequence). Sequences were derived from CD4+ or CD8+ T cells sorted from blood, sampled in a trial of the OX40 agonist ivuxolimab. The gene calls are TRBV7-9 and TRBJ2-7; TRBD1 is a possible D gene (5 bases). The receptor comes from an adult with an advanced solid tumor such as melanoma, head and neck, liver or kidney cancer. The CDR3 loop is CASSPNQQDQYF. DNA of the CDR3: TGTGCCAGCAGTCCTAACCAACAGGATCAGTACTTC.